These 14 T cell receptor beta chains were sequenced from one sample in a study of CD8 T cells in Susac syndrome. An amount of RNA that ranged from 0.5 to 1 ug was reverse transcribed with random hexamers. Each CDR3 protein is one row after TCRdb ran MiXCR on the immunoSEQ multiplex PCR reads. The table includes roughly 200,000 distinct CDR3 sequences, under 97% detected once. The sample consisted of CD4+ T cells from PBMCs. The receptor source for this set is a human donor with multiple sclerosis.

This clonotype was detected once. The chain recombines TRBV2 with TRBJ2-7; D may be TRBD1 or TRBD2 (5 bases each). Germline values: CDR1 SNHLY, CDR2 FYNNEI. V lost 8 bases and J 2 bases, leaving 16 bases between the germline ends. The CDR3 is 14 amino acids. The CDR3 protein is CASRRDGPTYEQYF. CDR3 DNA sequence: TGTGCCAGCCGACGGGACGGTCCGACCTACGAGCAGTACTTC.

The rearrangement uses TRBV29-1 and TRBJ1-1; D perhaps matches TRBD1 (6 bases). CDR3 length equals 13 residues. Germline V gives CDR1 SQVTM, CDR2 ANQGSEA. The ends were cut back, 3 bases at V and 5 bases at J, with 13 bases in the middle. The CDR3 nucleotides are TGCAGCGTTGACGGCCAGGGGTTGACTGAAGCTTTCTTT. Translation gives CSVDGQGLTEAFF. The full variable domain, in which reference TRBV29-1 and TRBJ1-1 provide the parts outside the CDR3, is SAVISQKPSRDICQRGTSLTIQCQVDSQVTMMFWYRQQPGQSLTLIATANQGSEATYESGFVIDKFPISRPNLTFSTLTVSNMSPEDSSIYLCSVDGQGLTEAFFGQGTRLTVV.

The V and J genes are TRBV12-3 or TRBV12-4 and TRBJ1-1, with D uncertain. Between the trimmed V and J ends, which lost 2 bases and 5 bases, there was a span of 9 bases. This CDR3 is 13 amino acids long. CDR3 DNA sequence: TGTGCCAGCAGTTTATCACGGGTTACTGAAGCTTTCTTT. This encodes CASSLSRVTEAFF.

CDR3 protein: CAISARGTGNEQFF. CDR3 bases: TGTGCCATCAGCGCCCGCGGGACAGGCAATGAGCAGTTCTTC. The chain is built from TRBV10-3 and TRBJ2-1, with 8 bases aligning to TRBD1. This CDR3 region has 14 residues. The trim removed 6 bases at V and 6 bases at J, leaving 7 bases unmatched. Germline-derived CDR1 and CDR2 are ENHRY and SYGVKD.

The chain is built from TRBV7-2 and TRBJ1-2, with 7 bases matching TRBD1. The V segment lost 1 base and the J segment 0 bases; nucleotides outside the gene matches: 5. In germline, CDR1 is SGHTA, CDR2 FQGNSA. The CDR3 contains 16 residues. This CDR3 reads CASSLGDRDTNYGYTF. The CDR3 DNA reads TGTGCCAGCAGCTTAGGGGACAGAGACACTAACTATGGCTACACCTTC.

V gene TRBV4-3 combines with J gene TRBJ2-7; TRBD1 matches at 9 bases. This CDR3 contains 15 residues. With 2 bases clipped from V and 4 bases from J, the junction kept 6 bases outside the gene matches. Per germline, CDR1 LGHNA and CDR2 YSLEER. The CDR3 here is CASSQQTGGSYEQYF. CDR3 DNA sequence: TGCGCCAGCAGCCAACAGACAGGGGGTTCTTACGAGCAGTACTTC.

This sequence joins TRBV7-2 and TRBJ2-3; TRBD2 matches 10 bases. Trimming at V came to 0 bases and at J to 6 bases, leaving 0 bases not matched to a gene. The CDR3 spans 14 residues. Germline CDR1 reads SGHTA; CDR2 reads FQGNSA. CDR3 residues: CASSLAAGGDTQYF. CDR3 nucleotides: TGTGCCAGCAGCTTAGCAGCGGGGGGGGATACGCAGTATTTT.

The chain recombines TRBV4-3 with TRBJ1-4, with TRBD1 as a possible D gene (5 bases). V lost 0 bases and J lost 7, with 15 bases in between. This CDR3 has 16 residues. Germline assignment: CDR1 LGHNA and CDR2 YSLEER. This CDR3 reads CASSQDWSLGREKLFF. DNA of the CDR3: TGCGCCAGCAGCCAAGATTGGAGTTTGGGGCGTGAAAAACTGTTTTTT.

The rearrangement joins TRBV12-3 or TRBV12-4 to TRBJ1-2; TRBD1 matches at 8 bases. The trim removed 5 bases at V and 4 bases at J, leaving 3 bases unmatched. The CDR3 runs to 13 residues. Here the CDR3 DNA reads TGTGCCAGCAGTCCCGGACAGGGCTATGGCTACACCTTC. It translates to CASSPGQGYGYTF.

This clonotype appeared a single time. The chain employs TRBV20-1 and TRBJ2-4; D might be TRBD2 (6 bases). The germline V gene has CDR1 DFQATT and CDR2 SNEGSKA (reference sequence). This CDR3 is 15 amino acids long. V was pared by 6 bases and J by 0 bases, with 15 bases between. The chain's CDR3 is CSAPGRPQAKNIQYF. As DNA, the CDR3 is TGCAGTGCCCCCGGGAGACCCCAAGCCAAAAACATTCAGTACTTC.

J is TRBJ2-7 and V is TRBV20-1; D remains ambiguous. The germline V gene has CDR1 DFQATT and CDR2 SNEGSKA (reference sequence). CDR3 length: 13 amino acids. The V gene lost 0 bases and the J gene lost 5 bases, with 11 bases spanning the gap. The CDR3 region is CSARDPPFDEQYF. The CDR3 coding sequence is TGCAGTGCTAGAGACCCCCCCTTCGACGAGCAGTACTTC.

The chain couples TRBV15 to TRBJ1-1; D is ambiguous. There are 14 residues in the CDR3. Germline V CDR1 and CDR2: LNHNV, YYDKDF (reference sequence). The germline V and J ends were trimmed by 3 bases and 0 bases, with 8 bases remaining between them. CDR3 residues: CATSSRTVNTEAFF. In DNA, the CDR3 is TGTGCCACCAGCAGCAGGACTGTGAACACTGAAGCTTTCTTT.

The chain carries TRBV30 and TRBJ1-1; D is unresolved. Germline V gene sequence: CDR1 GTSNPN, CDR2 SVGIG (reference sequence). The CDR3 extends over 15 amino acids. Trimming took off 0 bases at V and 0 bases at J, with 11 bases between the two ends. The CDR3 sequence: CAWSVGRTVNTEAFF. CDR3 sequence (DNA): TGTGCCTGGAGTGTCGGGAGGACGGTGAACACTGAAGCTTTCTTT.

This chain links TRBV13 with TRBJ1-2; a weak D match, TRBD1 (5 bases). In germline, CDR1 is PRHDT, CDR2 FYEKMQ (reference sequence). With 4 bases removed from V and 4 bases from J, the gap between germline ends came to 10 bases. The CDR3 has 13 residues. CDR3 loop: CASSSQGSYGYTF. In DNA form, the CDR3 reads TGTGCCAGCAGCTCCCAGGGAAGCTATGGCTACACCTTC.